This entry concerns a single TCR beta chain. The antigen is unknown. The sample's time point: blood 4 weeks post-SBRT, at nephrectomy. Noted treatment: 15 Gy SBRT to primary tumor, nephrectomy 4 weeks later. Nephrectomy followed 15 Gy stereotactic body radiation by 4 weeks. After SBRT, blood was collected at 2 and 4 weeks, plus baseline. Profiling relied on immunoSEQ multiplex PCR, and the TCRdb table lists in-frame clones only, not all of them. The repertoire holds about 64,000 clones, with over 65% as singletons. The sample is drawn from a study of radiation and T cells in renal cell carcinoma. Notes on the study in general: From baseline, blood top tumor clonotypes peaked at 2 weeks post-radiation.

This TCR derives from a man in his fifties or sixties with renal cell carcinoma. Sequences were derived from blood, sampled from a patient whose treatment included radiotherapy and nephrectomy.

CDR3 DNA sequence: TGTGCCAGCAGTGTCGGACAGGGGCCGGGGGAGCAGTACGTC. Translation: CASSVGQGPGEQYV. The V and J genes are TRBV6-1 and TRBJ2-7; 9 nucleotides agree with TRBD1. CDR1 MNHNS and CDR2 SASEGT come from the germline V gene. The CDR3 is made up of 14 amino acids. The ends lost 4 bases at V and 7 bases at J; junction bases unmatched: 8.